The next 5 T cell receptor beta chains were all read from a single sample in a study of blood T cells in healthy people across ages. Using a J-beta primer mix together with a sample-barcoded 5' primer, a second PCR was run for roughly 6 to 11 cycles. From the 5' RACE reads, TCRdb called clonotypes with MiXCR, one entry per CDR3 protein. The sample consists of around 1,800,000 distinct CDR3 sequences, 35% to 50% of them appearing once. The material sequenced was blood. These receptors were collected from a human donor in good health.

This sequence joins TRBV20-1 and TRBJ1-1; possible D gene TRBD1, 6 bases. This CDR3 has 13 residues. Germline values: CDR1 DFQATT, CDR2 SNEGSKA (reference sequence). Trimming took off 6 bases at V and 4 bases at J, with 15 bases between the two ends. The DNA of the CDR3 is TGCAGTGCCATACAGGGAATGGGCACTGAAGCTTTCTTT. Its translation: CSAIQGMGTEAFF.

The chain links TRBV20-1 to TRBJ1-2; unclear D gene. The CDR3 length is 12 residues. In germline, CDR1 is DFQATT, CDR2 SNEGSKA (reference sequence). V gave up 3 bases and J gave up 5 bases, with 10 bases separating them. Here the CDR3 reads CSASLNLYGYTF. CDR3 in DNA: TGCAGTGCTAGTCTAAACCTTTATGGCTACACCTTC.

To note about this clonotype: Its ends do not fully match the called genes, so a read error is possible. The V gene is TRBV25-1, the J gene TRBJ2-5, with 9 nucleotides matching TRBD2. The closer fit of TRBJ2-7 to the DNA end suggests the J call may be wrong. CDR1 and CDR2 from the germline V gene are MGHDK and SYGVNS. This CDR3 contains 15 residues. Here the CDR3 reads CASGEYGLAGHEQYF. Written as DNA, the CDR3 is TGTGCCAGCGGTGAATATGGGCTAGCGGGACACGAGCAGTACTTC.

The rearrangement joins TRBV7-2 to TRBJ2-5; 12 bases fit TRBD2. This CDR3 comprises 16 residues. The junction had 9 bases not matched to a gene; V was cut back by 5 bases and J by 5 bases. Germline V gives CDR1 SGHTA, CDR2 FQGNSA. CDR3: CASSPLLAGGLETQYF. The CDR3 region has the DNA TGTGCCAGCAGCCCGCTACTAGCGGGGGGTCTGGAGACCCAGTACTTC.

The sample holds a few counts of this clonotype. The chain carries TRBV5-4 and TRBJ1-1, with D perhaps TRBD1 (6 bases). The CDR3 sequence is 19 residues long. Germline CDR1 and CDR2: SGHNT and YYREEE (reference sequence). V lost 2 bases to trimming and J lost 0 bases, with 23 bases between them. CDR3: CASSFRRRRAGQMNTEAFF. The CDR3 DNA follows: TGTGCCAGCAGCTTTAGACGTAGGCGAGCGGGACAAATGAACACTGAAGCTTTCTTT.